These 18 T cell receptor beta chains share one sample of origin, sequenced in a study of PD-1 blockade in classical Hodgkin lymphoma. Assay used: immunoSEQ multiplex PCR; TCRdb lists only in-frame clones, some missing. The sample lists 35,000 to 50,000 clones, approximately 70% occurring once. The sample's time point: cycle 4 day 1 (C4D1), after more than five weeks of nivolumab. Every patient relapsed after autologous stem cell transplantation, and brentuximab vedotin exposure varied. The sequences come from peripheral blood mononuclear cells (PBMCs), collected before the fourth cycle of nivolumab. These TCRs come from a human donor with classical Hodgkin lymphoma.

The chain joins TRBV19 to TRBJ2-3, with 9 bases identical to TRBD2. The CDR3 length is 13 residues. V lost 6 bases and J lost 5; bases outside the gene matches: 3. Germline lookup yields CDR1 LNHDA and CDR2 SQIVND (reference sequence). Here the CDR3 reads CASRSGGRDTQYF. The DNA for the CDR3 is TGTGCCAGTAGGAGCGGGGGGAGAGATACGCAGTATTTT.

The rearrangement joins TRBV19 to TRBJ2-7; 8 positions agree with TRBD1. Germline assignment: CDR1 LNHDA and CDR2 SQIVND (reference sequence). This CDR3 comprises 15 residues. The V and J ends lost 7 bases and 1 base, in that order; junction bases with no gene match: 9. The CDR3 region is CASTFGTGVSYEQYF. The CDR3 DNA sequence: TGTGCCAGTACCTTCGGGACAGGCGTTTCCTACGAGCAGTACTTC.

Only a few counts were recorded for this clone. The V and J genes are TRBV4-1 and TRBJ2-3, with D hard to call. CDR3 length: 16 residues. Germline values: CDR1 MGHRA, CDR2 YSYEKL. The V end was cut by 4 bases, the J end by 0 bases, with 14 bases between. The CDR3 DNA sequence: TGCGCCAGCAGCCCAATCCAGCTTACTAGCACAGATACGCAGTATTTT. Amino acid sequence: CASSPIQLTSTDTQYF.

A few counts support this clone. The chain combines TRBV9 with TRBJ1-3, with 7 positions matching TRBD1. The germline V gene has CDR1 SGDLS and CDR2 YYNGEE. Losses at the gene ends were 4 bases for V and 0 bases for J; bases not matched to a gene: 4. The CDR3 extends over 15 amino acids. In nucleotides, the CDR3 is TGTGCCAGCAGCCTGCAGGGGGACTCTGGAAACACCATATATTTT. Residues: CASSLQGDSGNTIYF.

J is TRBJ2-7 and V is TRBV7-9; maybe TRBD2 (5 bases). CDR3 size: 12 residues. Germline V lookup: CDR1 SEHNR, CDR2 FQNEAQ (reference sequence). V lost 5 bases, J lost 3 bases, and 8 bases lay in between. The CDR3 DNA reads as TGTGCCAGCAGCGGACGGGACTACGAGCAGTACTTC. This codes for CASSGRDYEQYF.

CDR3 sequence reads: CASSLRAGQPNEKLFF. As DNA, the CDR3 is TGTGCCAGCAGCTTACGGGCGGGACAGCCTAATGAAAAACTGTTTTTT. The chain uses TRBV7-4 and TRBJ1-4; 7 positions agree with TRBD1. V shed 2 bases and J 3 bases; nucleotides not matched to a gene: 6. Per the germline V gene, CDR1 is SGHVT and CDR2 is SQSDAQ. The CDR3 contains 16 residues.

The chain employs TRBV4-3 and TRBJ2-7; no definite D call. The V gene's germline CDR1 is LGHNA and CDR2 YSLEER. This CDR3 spans 16 amino acids. Trimming removed 0 bases from V and 0 bases from J, with 12 bases in between. The CDR3: CASSQDYHGYSYEQYF. For the CDR3, the DNA is TGCGCCAGCAGCCAAGATTATCACGGATACTCCTACGAGCAGTACTTC.

The chain carries TRBV7-2 and TRBJ1-3, with D unresolved. The germline CDR1 and CDR2 sequences are SGHTA and FQGNSA. V lost 0 bases and J lost 0, with 6 bases in between. The CDR3 consists of 15 residues. The CDR3 loop is CASSLAGNSGNTIYF. In nucleotides, the CDR3 is TGTGCCAGCAGCTTAGCGGGGAACTCTGGAAACACCATATATTTT.

The chain employs TRBV4-3 and TRBJ2-2, with no clear D. This CDR3 has 16 residues. The V and J ends lost 0 bases and 4 bases respectively, with 12 bases between them. The V gene's germline CDR1 is LGHNA and CDR2 YSLEER. The CDR3 DNA reads as TGCGCCAGCAGCCAAGATTATCCAGGCTTCACCGGGGAGCTGTTTTTT. This gives the protein CASSQDYPGFTGELFF.

V usage is TRBV10-3 and J usage is TRBJ1-1; a weak D match, TRBD1 (6 bases). CDR3 length equals 12 residues. Germline V CDR1 and CDR2: ENHRY, SYGVKD. V shed 6 bases and J shed 3 bases, with 8 bases lying between them. DNA for the CDR3: TGTGCCATCAGGGACAGCCACACTGAAGCTTTCTTT. Translated, it gives CAIRDSHTEAFF.

The chain has TRBV27 and TRBJ2-7, with unresolved D. The CDR3 is made up of 14 amino acids. V was trimmed by 0 bases and J by 5 bases, leaving 11 bases between them. The V gene's germline CDR1 is MNHEY and CDR2 SMNVEV (reference sequence). This chain's CDR3 is CASSLSSVADEQYF. The CDR3 DNA reads TGTGCCAGCAGTTTATCGTCAGTCGCGGACGAGCAGTACTTC.

V gene TRBV6-1 combines with J gene TRBJ2-2; D ambiguous. Germline V CDR1 and CDR2: MNHNS, SASEGT. Trimming removed 6 bases from V and 0 bases from J, with 5 bases in between. This CDR3 comprises 13 residues. The CDR3 here is CASRNTNTGELFF. CDR3 bases: TGTGCCAGCAGAAACACGAACACCGGGGAGCTGTTTTTT.

The rearrangement links TRBV6-6 to TRBJ1-2; 9 nucleotides agree with TRBD1. Germline-derived CDR1 and CDR2 are MNHNY and SVGAGI (reference sequence). The V gene end was trimmed by 11 bases and the J gene end by 8 bases; junction bases not matched to a gene: 15. This CDR3 is built from 14 residues. The CDR3 sequence: CASSSGTGFGGYTF. The CDR3 coding sequence is TGTGCCTCTTCGTCCGGGACAGGGTTCGGGGGCTACACCTTC.

This clone was seen a handful of times. V and J are TRBV9 and TRBJ2-7; 7 positions agree with TRBD2. The CDR3 is 15 residues long. The germline CDR1 and CDR2 sequences are SGDLS and YYNGEE. V shed 4 bases and J 0 bases; nucleotides not matched to a gene: 7. The CDR3 spells CASSYSGVFSYEQYF. The CDR3 bases are TGTGCCAGCAGCTACAGCGGGGTCTTCTCCTACGAGCAGTACTTC.

In its sample, this clone was seen a few times. The genes are TRBV30 and TRBJ1-4; no clear D gene. Germline CDR1 GTSNPN, CDR2 SVGIG (reference sequence). Trimming cost V 3 bases and J 5 bases, with 7 bases left between them. The CDR3 loop spans 12 amino acids. Here the CDR3 reads CAWRGANEKLFF. The CDR3, as DNA: TGTGCCTGGAGGGGCGCGAATGAAAAACTGTTTTTT.

This chain joins TRBV5-4 and TRBJ2-7, with TRBD2 identical over 9 bases. The ends lost 5 bases at V and 5 bases at J; junction bases unmatched: 8. CDR1 and CDR2 (germline): SGHNT, YYREEE (reference sequence). The CDR3 is 14 residues long. The CDR3 is CASSTSGGRDEQYF. In DNA, the CDR3 is TGTGCCAGCAGTACCAGCGGGGGGCGAGACGAGCAGTACTTC.

The chain is built from TRBV27 and TRBJ1-5; a possible D gene is TRBD1 (5 bases). Looked up from germline, CDR1 is MNHEY and CDR2 is SMNVEV (reference sequence). This CDR3 is built from 15 residues. The ends were cut back, 2 bases at V and 6 bases at J, with 14 bases in the middle. CDR3 residues: CASSLMAGPSQPQHF. CDR3 bases: TGTGCCAGCAGTTTAATGGCAGGGCCGAGTCAGCCCCAGCATTTT.

The chain carries TRBV7-2 and TRBJ1-1, with TRBD1 matching over 9 bases. Trimming removed 0 bases from V and 7 bases from J; junction bases left unmatched: 18. Germline values: CDR1 SGHTA, CDR2 FQGNSA. The CDR3 totals 19 residues. The CDR3 sequence is CASSLAPQGALPSVDEAFF. The CDR3 nucleotides read TGTGCCAGCAGCTTAGCGCCACAGGGGGCATTGCCCTCGGTTGATGAAGCTTTCTTT.